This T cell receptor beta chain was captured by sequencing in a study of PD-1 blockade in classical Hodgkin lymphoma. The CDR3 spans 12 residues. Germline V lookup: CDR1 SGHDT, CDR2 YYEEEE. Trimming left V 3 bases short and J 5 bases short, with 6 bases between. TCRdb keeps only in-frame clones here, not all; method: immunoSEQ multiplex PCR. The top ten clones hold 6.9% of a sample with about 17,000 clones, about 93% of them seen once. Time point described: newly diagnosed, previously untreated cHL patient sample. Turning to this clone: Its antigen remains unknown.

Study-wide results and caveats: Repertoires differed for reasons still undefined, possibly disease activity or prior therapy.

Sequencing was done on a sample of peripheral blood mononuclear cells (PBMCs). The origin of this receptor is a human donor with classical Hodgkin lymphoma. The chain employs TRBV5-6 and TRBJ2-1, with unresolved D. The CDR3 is CASSSGDNEQFF. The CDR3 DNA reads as TGTGCCAGCAGCTCAGGAGACAATGAGCAGTTCTTC.